This passage covers 20 T cell receptor beta chains from one sample sequenced in a study of T cells in Graves' hyperthyroidism and ophthalmopathy. The TCR beta CDR3 regions underwent amplification using RNA transcripts as the source. First-round RT-PCR with HTBI primers amplified the TCR CDR3 region. TCRdb reprocessed the multiplex PCR reads with MiXCR, giving one entry per CDR3 protein. The data hold around 760,000 distinct CDR3 sequences, with just over 35% observed a single time. The sequenced sample was blood. The receptor set was obtained from a woman aged 40 to 50 with Graves' hyperthyroidism.

A few counts support this clonotype. The chain uses TRBV14 and TRBJ1-2; TRBD1 aligns across 8 bases. Trimming removed 4 bases from V and 2 bases from J; junction bases left unmatched: 9. This CDR3 is 16 amino acids long. Per germline, CDR1 SGHDN and CDR2 FVKESK. CDR3 nucleotides: TGTGCCAGCAGCCCTACCTATTGGACAGGGAACTATGGCTACACCTTC. It is translated as CASSPTYWTGNYGYTF.

This clonotype has just a few counts. This rearrangement joins TRBV14 to TRBJ1-2; 11 nucleotides agree with TRBD1. This CDR3 spans 19 amino acids. V was clipped by 1 base and J by 7 bases; unmatched bases: 17. Germline V gives CDR1 SGHDN, CDR2 FVKESK. CDR3 residues: CASSQVDSGTGGHLGGYTF. The CDR3 nucleotides are TGTGCCAGCAGCCAAGTGGATTCCGGGACAGGGGGGCATCTTGGTGGCTACACCTTC.

The rearrangement uses TRBV7-2 and TRBJ1-4; D unresolved. The V gene lost 6 bases and the J gene lost 2 bases, with 7 bases spanning the gap. The CDR3 is 13 residues long. Germline V lookup: CDR1 SGHTA, CDR2 FQGNSA. In DNA, the CDR3 is TGTGCCAGCAGACTAGGGACTAATGAAAAACTGTTTTTT. Protein sequence: CASRLGTNEKLFF. Full variable domain (remainder filled in from reference TRBV7-2 and TRBJ1-4): GAGVSQSPSNKVTEKGKDVELRCDPISGHTALYWYRQSLGQGLEFLIYFQGNSAPDKSGLPSDRFSAERTGGSVSTLTIQRTQQEDSAVYLCASRLGTNEKLFFGSGTQLSVL.

This clonotype was recorded many times. J is TRBJ1-4 and V is TRBV10-3; D not resolved. CDR3 size: 13 residues. Trimming pared 10 bases from V and 4 bases from J, leaving 13 bases between. Germline values: CDR1 ENHRY, CDR2 SYGVKD. The CDR3 here is CATGRALNEKLFF. CDR3 DNA: TGTGCCACCGGCCGAGCCCTTAATGAAAAACTGTTTTTT.

The chain combines TRBV5-4 with TRBJ1-6, with 9 bases aligning to TRBD1. The CDR3 runs to 18 residues. The J segment lost 7 bases and the V segment lost 0 bases, leaving 11 bases of the junction unmatched. CDR1 SGHNT and CDR2 YYREEE come from the germline V gene (reference sequence). The CDR3 here is CASSLGLDRGVPNSPLHF. DNA of the CDR3: TGTGCCAGCAGCTTGGGGCTGGACAGGGGTGTTCCCAATTCACCCCTCCACTTT.

The rearrangement links TRBV10-3 to TRBJ1-2, with unresolved D. This CDR3 comprises 13 residues. V was clipped by 2 bases and J by 14 bases, with 18 bases between them. CDR1 and CDR2 from the germline V gene are ENHRY and SYGVKD. The CDR3 spells CAISEPSGYGGTF. CDR3 in DNA: TGTGCCATCAGTGAGCCTAGCGGATATGGAGGGACCTTC.

The chain joins TRBV3-1 to TRBJ1-5; 7 bases fit TRBD1. The ends lost 3 bases at V and 8 bases at J; junction bases unmatched: 10. The CDR3 contains 15 residues. From germline, CDR1 is LGHDT and CDR2 YNNKEL (reference sequence). CDR3 region: CASSHDRVLHEPQHF. CDR3 DNA sequence: TGTGCCAGCAGCCACGACAGGGTATTACATGAGCCCCAGCATTTT.

This clonotype appeared a single time. The chain employs TRBV25-1 and TRBJ2-7; a weak D match, TRBD2 (6 bases). The germline V gene has CDR1 MGHDK and CDR2 SYGVNS. The V end lost 3 bases, the J end lost 9 bases, and 21 bases lay between the germline ends. This CDR3 has 15 residues. The CDR3 DNA follows: TGTGCCAGCAGTGAGGGGCGGGGCCCTATCGGAGGGCAGTACTTC. This codes for CASSEGRGPIGGQYF.

The CDR3 sequence: CATSRETGTGGSEAFF. The CDR3, as DNA: TGTGCCACCAGCAGAGAGACCGGGACAGGGGGTTCTGAAGCTTTCTTT. V is TRBV15 and J is TRBJ1-1; 11 nucleotides agree with TRBD1. V shed 0 bases, J shed 6 bases, and the junction held 6 bases outside the gene matches. The CDR3 runs to 16 residues. Germline CDR1 reads LNHNV; CDR2 reads YYDKDF (reference sequence).

The rearrangement uses TRBV20-1 and TRBJ2-5, with 9 positions matching TRBD1. With V trimmed by 5 bases and J by 9 bases, 19 bases remained unmatched. The CDR3 is 16 residues long. The germline V gene encodes CDR1 DFQATT and CDR2 SNEGSKA (reference sequence). CDR3 sequence: CSASRDRAAGNQPQYF. Here the CDR3 DNA reads TGCAGTGCTTCCCGGGACAGGGCGGCAGGCAATCAGCCCCAGTACTTC.

This clonotype has a count of ten or more. CDR3 sequence (DNA): TGTGCCAGTACCGGAGGGAGGCTGCAGCCCCAGCATTTT. It is translated as CASTGGRLQPQHF. V and J are TRBV19 and TRBJ1-5; D gene unclear. Germline CDR1 is LNHDA and CDR2 is SQIVND (reference sequence). CDR3 length: 13 amino acids. The V end lost 7 bases, the J end lost 7 bases, and 14 bases lay between the germline ends. The entire variable domain, with the rest obtained from reference TRBV19 and TRBJ1-5, is as follows: DGGITQSPKYLFRKEGQNVTLSCEQNLNHDAMYWYRQDPGQGLRLIYYSQIVNDFQKGDIAEGYSVSREKKESFPLTVTSAQKNPTAFYLCASTGGRLQPQHFGDGTRLSIL.

This clonotype was found many times. CDR3 coding DNA: TGCAGTGCTAGAGCGACAGTGAACACTGAAGCTTTCTTT. Its protein is CSARATVNTEAFF. This rearrangement joins TRBV20-1 to TRBJ1-1; possible D gene TRBD1, 5 bases. The CDR3 runs to 13 residues. V was pared by 1 base and J by 0 bases, with 6 bases between. Germline values: CDR1 DFQATT, CDR2 SNEGSKA (reference sequence).

This clonotype was counted ten times or more. V usage is TRBV7-2 and J usage is TRBJ1-3; possibly TRBD1 for D (5 bases). This CDR3 comprises 12 residues. Trimming took 3 bases from V and 8 from J, leaving 8 bases between them. Germline CDR1 SGHTA, CDR2 FQGNSA. The CDR3 region has the DNA TGTGCCAGCAGCTTTGGAGGGGACACCATATATTTT. As protein: CASSFGGDTIYF.

This clonotype is a singleton in its sample. The CDR3 DNA reads as TGTGCCAGTAGTAGGACCTCTGGCACAGGGGCCGGTGGCTACACCTTC. This codes for CASSRTSGTGAGGYTF. The chain is built from TRBV19 and TRBJ1-2; TRBD1 matches 7 bases. Germline trimming cut 4 bases from V and 7 bases from J; bases unmatched to any gene: 15. This CDR3 is built from 16 residues. Germline loops: CDR1 LNHDA, CDR2 SQIVND (reference sequence). Supplemented by reference TRBV19 and TRBJ1-2, the full variable domain reads DGGITQSPKYLFRKEGQNVTLSCEQNLNHDAMYWYRQDPGQGLRLIYYSQIVNDFQKGDIAEGYSVSREKKESFPLTVTSAQKNPTAFYLCASSRTSGTGAGGYTFGSGTRLTVV.

The chain recombines TRBV7-2 with TRBJ1-1; D call uncertain. V was shortened by 5 bases and J by 0 bases, with 10 bases between the two germline ends. Germline V lookup: CDR1 SGHTA, CDR2 FQGNSA. The CDR3 covers 14 residues. The CDR3 protein is CASSPNKMNTEAFF. CDR3 sequence (DNA): TGTGCCAGCAGCCCGAACAAGATGAACACTGAAGCTTTCTTT.

This clonotype has ten or more counts. The J gene is TRBJ2-5, the V gene TRBV7-2; the D gene is possibly TRBD2 (6 bases). The ends were cut back, 2 bases at V and 6 bases at J, with 13 bases in the middle. Germline assignment: CDR1 SGHTA and CDR2 FQGNSA. This CDR3 has 14 residues. CDR3 sequence (DNA): TGTGCCAGCAGCTTACGGCGGGGCCCTCAGACCCAGTACTTC. Residues: CASSLRRGPQTQYF.

This clonotype was observed a single time. J is TRBJ2-7 and V is TRBV25-1; D gene unclear. V lost 10 bases and J 5 bases, leaving 6 bases between the germline ends. The CDR3 consists of 9 residues. Germline CDR1 reads MGHDK; CDR2 reads SYGVNS. The CDR3 DNA sequence: TGTGCCAACCCGGACGAGCAGTACTTC. It codes for CANPDEQYF.

This clonotype came up many times. The CDR3 DNA reads TGTGCCAGTAGTCCGGAAGGACAGGGAAACGGGGTTCAGCCCCAGCATTTT. Its translation is CASSPEGQGNGVQPQHF. This chain uses TRBV19 with TRBJ1-5; 8 bases match TRBD1. The germline CDR1 and CDR2 sequences are LNHDA and SQIVND (reference sequence). Germline trimming cut 5 bases from V and 6 bases from J; bases unmatched to any gene: 15. The CDR3 is 17 residues long.

As regards this clonotype: A read error is possible here, since a much larger clone lies one base away. The gene calls are TRBV19 and TRBJ1-1, with 9 nucleotides matching TRBD1. Germline assignment: CDR1 LNHDA and CDR2 SQIVND (reference sequence). This CDR3 contains 16 residues. In nucleotides, the CDR3 is TGTGCCAGTAGTATGGGGACAGGGTTTGTCGGCACTGAAGCTTCCTTT. This gives the protein CASSMGTGFVGTEASF.

This clonotype has ten or more counts. CDR3 residues: CSVEQRGGEAFF. CDR3 bases: TGCAGCGTTGAACAGAGGGGTGGGGAAGCTTTCTTT. This chain uses TRBV29-1 with TRBJ1-1; perhaps TRBD1 as D (5 bases). V shed 2 bases and J shed 8 bases, with 12 bases lying between them. Germline V lookup: CDR1 SQVTM, CDR2 ANQGSEA. The CDR3 has 12 residues.